The 32 T cell receptor beta chains below come from one sample, sequenced in a study of shared T cell receptors in the human thymus. Produced via immunoSEQ multiplex PCR; TCRdb's table is partial and in-frame only. Among approximately 660,000 clones listed, 88% were seen once. This same sample was also part of a study on human thymus T cells.

Specimen: thymocytes. The receptors derive from a boy younger than two with a congenital heart defect.

This clone was seen just once. The chain uses TRBV28 and TRBJ1-1; 8 bases align to TRBD1. J was trimmed by 5 bases and V by 4 bases; bases with no gene match: 3. Looked up from germline, CDR1 is MDHEN and CDR2 is SYDVKM. The CDR3 totals 13 residues. The CDR3 bases are TGTGCCAGCAGTTCCAGGGGGCTGACTGAAGCTTTCTTT. It codes for CASSSRGLTEAFF.

The chain carries TRBV7-9 and TRBJ2-7, with 8 bases fitting TRBD2. The CDR3 runs 18 residues. V gave up 1 base and J gave up 2 bases; unmatched junction bases: 13. Germline CDR1 and CDR2: SEHNR and FQNEAQ (reference sequence). The DNA of the CDR3 is TGTGCCAGCAGCTTAGAACTAGGCCGGGAGGGAGGGGCCTACGAGCAGTACTTC. Residues: CASSLELGREGGAYEQYF.

The chain uses TRBV6-4 and TRBJ2-3; D ambiguous. The V end lost 4 bases, the J end lost 0 bases, and 11 bases lay between the germline ends. The CDR3 contains 15 residues. The germline V gene has CDR1 MRHNA and CDR2 SNTAGT. CDR3 amino acids: CASSGGTRSTDTQYF. The CDR3, as DNA: TGTGCCAGCAGTGGTGGCACACGTAGCACAGATACGCAGTATTTT.

The chain links TRBV5-1 to TRBJ2-2, with 12 bases that match TRBD2. The CDR3 totals 22 residues. V gave up 3 bases and J gave up 4 bases; unmatched junction bases: 22. Germline values: CDR1 SGHRS, CDR2 YFSETQ. The CDR3 sequence: CASSWTPGGGRLAGAGTGELFF. In nucleotides, the CDR3 is TGCGCCAGCAGCTGGACGCCAGGGGGCGGGAGACTAGCGGGAGCCGGCACCGGGGAGCTGTTTTTT.

The V and J genes are TRBV27 and TRBJ2-5; 10 bases agree with TRBD2. Looked up from germline, CDR1 is MNHEY and CDR2 is SMNVEV (reference sequence). J gave up 5 bases and V 6 bases, and 30 bases lay outside the gene matches. This CDR3 region has 22 residues. The CDR3: CASSHSPQPGEAGGVSMETQYF. In DNA form, the CDR3 reads TGTGCCAGCAGCCACTCACCCCAACCGGGGGAAGCGGGAGGGGTGAGCATGGAGACCCAGTACTTC.

The V and J genes are TRBV4-1 and TRBJ2-1; 8 nucleotides align to TRBD2. The germline gives CDR1 MGHRA, CDR2 YSYEKL. This CDR3 is 16 amino acids long. Unmatched junction bases numbered 12, after V lost 6 bases and J lost 5 bases. The CDR3 coding sequence is TGCGCCAGCAGGTCACTAGCGCGGGAGGTCGACAATGAGCAGTTCTTC. Its translation: CASRSLAREVDNEQFF.

The chain has TRBV29-1 and TRBJ2-1, with D possibly matching TRBD2 (6 bases). The CDR3 consists of 14 residues. V shed 4 bases and J shed 4 bases, with 14 bases lying between them. The germline CDR1 and CDR2 sequences are SQVTM and ANQGSEA. CDR3 bases: TGCAGCGTTGTTGGCGGGATTAGGTACAATGAGCAGTTCTTC. Translation gives CSVVGGIRYNEQFF.

This clone has only a few counts. The chain recombines TRBV29-1 with TRBJ2-1, with D possibly matching TRBD2 (6 bases). The length of the CDR3 is 12 residues. V lost 5 bases to trimming and J lost 15 bases, with 20 bases between them. Germline V gives CDR1 SQVTM, CDR2 ANQGSEA. CDR3 DNA sequence: TGCAGCGTTCTCGATCTAGCGCACTGTGCGTTCTTC. This translates into CSVLDLAHCAFF.

The chain uses TRBV30 and TRBJ2-7; maybe TRBD2 (6 bases). Looked up from germline, CDR1 is GTSNPN and CDR2 is SVGIG (reference sequence). V shed 6 bases and J shed 0 bases, with 12 bases lying between them. CDR3 size: 13 residues. The CDR3 is CACLRDFSYEQYF. CDR3 in DNA: TGTGCCTGCCTCCGGGACTTCTCCTACGAGCAGTACTTC. Looking up the rest from reference TRBV30 and TRBJ2-7 gives the full variable domain: SQTIHQWPATLVQPVGSPLSLECTVEGTSNPNLYWYRQAAGRGLQLLFYSVGIGQISSEVPQNLSASRPQDRQFILSSKKLLLSDSGFYLCACLRDFSYEQYFGPGTRLTVT.

The V gene is TRBV14, the J gene TRBJ1-2; 7 bases fit TRBD1. This CDR3 region has 13 residues. Per the germline V gene, CDR1 is SGHDN and CDR2 is FVKESK. J lost 4 bases, V lost 3 bases, and 2 bases had no gene match. CDR3 in amino acids: CASSHDRAYGYTF. CDR3 nucleotides: TGTGCCAGCAGCCACGACAGGGCCTATGGCTACACCTTC. The entire variable domain, with the rest obtained from reference TRBV14 and TRBJ1-2, is as follows: EAGVTQFPSHSVIEKGQTVTLRCDPISGHDNLYWYRRVMGKEIKFLLHFVKESKQDESGMPNNRFLAERTGGTYSTLKVQPAELEDSGVYFCASSHDRAYGYTFGSGTRLTVV.

V gene TRBV12-5 combines with J gene TRBJ2-7; the match to TRBD2 covers 11 bases. V was pared by 6 bases and J by 2 bases, with 6 bases of the junction left unmatched. The CDR3 consists of 15 residues. Germline loops: CDR1 LGHNT, CDR2 FRNRAP. CDR3 nucleotide sequence: TGTGCTAGTGGAACAGTAGCGGGAGGGCCCTACGAGCAGTACTTC. This codes for CASGTVAGGPYEQYF.

This chain connects TRBV27 to TRBJ2-7; 7 nucleotides match TRBD1. CDR1 MNHEY and CDR2 SMNVEV come from the germline V gene (reference sequence). This CDR3 region has 14 residues. Germline trimming cut 3 bases from V and 5 bases from J; bases unmatched to any gene: 7. The CDR3 loop reads CASSFQQGFDEQYF. The CDR3 DNA is TGTGCCAGCAGTTTCCAACAGGGGTTCGACGAGCAGTACTTC.

The rearrangement uses TRBV27 and TRBJ1-1; D may be TRBD1 (5 bases). The CDR3 runs 13 residues. CDR1 and CDR2 (germline): MNHEY, SMNVEV (reference sequence). The ends were cut back, 4 bases at V and 7 bases at J, with 13 bases in the middle. The CDR3 DNA follows: TGTGCCAGCAGTTCGCGGGGGTATCGTGAAGCTTTCTTT. Translating it yields CASSSRGYREAFF.

In this sample, this clone turned up a few times. The V gene is TRBV29-1, the J gene TRBJ2-1; D is possibly TRBD1 (6 bases). CDR1 SQVTM and CDR2 ANQGSEA come from the germline V gene. The CDR3 contains 14 residues. V lost 6 bases to trimming and J lost 0 bases, with 12 bases between them. The CDR3 region is CSVGGADSYNEQFF. CDR3 nucleotides: TGCAGCGTAGGGGGAGCGGACTCCTACAATGAGCAGTTCTTC.

The chain couples TRBV5-1 to TRBJ1-1; no definite D call. Trimming took off 1 base at V and 0 bases at J, with 13 bases between the two ends. Germline CDR1 SGHRS, CDR2 YFSETQ. The CDR3 consists of 16 residues. The CDR3 DNA follows: TGCGCCAGCAGCTTGTACCTCCCCTGGCTGAACACTGAAGCTTTCTTT. Translated: CASSLYLPWLNTEAFF. Full variable domain (rest looked up from reference TRBV5-1 and TRBJ1-1): KAGVTQTPRYLIKTRGQQVTLSCSPISGHRSVSWYQQTPGQGLQFLFEYFSETQRNKGNFPGRFSGRQFSNSRSEMNVSTLELGDSALYLCASSLYLPWLNTEAFFGQGTRLTVV.

The V and J genes are TRBV27 and TRBJ2-7; possible D gene TRBD1, 6 bases. The CDR3 sequence is 19 residues long. CDR1 and CDR2 from the germline V gene are MNHEY and SMNVEV (reference sequence). Trimming stripped 0 bases from V and 2 bases from J, with 23 bases between. CDR3 residues: CASSLSQPFSTGATYEQYF. Here the CDR3 DNA reads TGTGCCAGCAGTTTATCCCAGCCGTTTTCGACAGGTGCAACCTACGAGCAGTACTTC.

The chain carries TRBV5-1 and TRBJ1-2, with 7 positions matching TRBD1. V shed 8 bases, J shed 3 bases, and the junction held 4 bases outside the gene matches. Germline CDR1 is SGHRS and CDR2 is YFSETQ. The CDR3 sequence is 12 residues long. The CDR3 sequence is CASRGGYYGYTF. CDR3 sequence (DNA): TGCGCCAGTAGAGGGGGCTACTATGGCTACACCTTC.

CDR3 amino acids: CAWKGRFGPQHF. The DNA of the CDR3 is TGTGCCTGGAAGGGGAGGTTTGGGCCCCAGCATTTT. The V gene is TRBV30, the J gene TRBJ1-5; tentative D call: TRBD1 (5 bases). Trimming removed 4 bases at V and 9 bases at J, with 13 bases between. The CDR3 runs 12 residues. Per the germline V gene, CDR1 is GTSNPN and CDR2 is SVGIG (reference sequence).

A single count supports this clone. The chain couples TRBV5-6 to TRBJ1-5; 9 bases are shared with TRBD1. V lost 6 bases, J lost 6 bases, and 7 bases stayed unmatched. Germline V gene sequence: CDR1 SGHDT, CDR2 YYEEEE. The CDR3 runs to 14 residues. The CDR3 DNA is TGTGCCAGCACCCCAGGACAGGGGCCTCAGCCCCAGCATTTT. It codes for CASTPGQGPQPQHF.

This chain links TRBV30 with TRBJ2-2; D gene uncertain. Trimming removed 4 bases from V and 4 bases from J, with 13 bases in between. Germline V gives CDR1 GTSNPN, CDR2 SVGIG (reference sequence). The CDR3 has 14 residues. The CDR3 DNA reads as TGTGCCTGGAATCCTACTTCCACCACCGGGGAGCTGTTTTTT. This sequence encodes CAWNPTSTTGELFF.

The V and J genes are TRBV27 and TRBJ2-3, with D tentatively TRBD2 (6 bases). Trimming left V 3 bases short and J 2 bases short, with 9 bases between. Per germline, CDR1 MNHEY and CDR2 SMNVEV (reference sequence). The CDR3 consists of 14 residues. This CDR3 reads CASSLRRDTDTQYF. DNA of the CDR3: TGTGCCAGCAGTTTGCGGAGGGACACAGATACGCAGTATTTT.

The chain uses TRBV15 and TRBJ1-1; the match to TRBD1 covers 10 bases. CDR1 is LNHNV, CDR2 YYDKDF, per germline (reference sequence). The ends lost 6 bases at V and 7 bases at J; junction bases unmatched: 5. This CDR3 has 13 amino acids. In DNA form, the CDR3 reads TGTGCCACCAGTAGGGACAGGGGACGTGAAGCTTTCTTT. As protein: CATSRDRGREAFF.

The gene calls are TRBV19 and TRBJ1-2; 7 bases are shared with TRBD1. Germline values: CDR1 LNHDA, CDR2 SQIVND (reference sequence). CDR3 length: 15 amino acids. With 11 bases clipped from V and 2 bases from J, the junction kept 14 bases outside the gene matches. The CDR3 spells CALRDSHPGNYGYTF. CDR3 bases: TGTGCCCTACGGGACAGCCACCCCGGCAACTATGGCTACACCTTC.

This chain uses TRBV30 with TRBJ2-1; 10 positions match TRBD2. Unmatched junction bases numbered 7, after V lost 5 bases and J lost 3 bases. CDR1 GTSNPN and CDR2 SVGIG come from the germline V gene (reference sequence). The CDR3 contains 15 residues. The chain's CDR3 is CAWGLAGEGYNEQFF. Written as DNA, the CDR3 is TGTGCCTGGGGTCTAGCGGGAGAGGGCTACAATGAGCAGTTCTTC.

The chain couples TRBV27 to TRBJ2-3, with TRBD1 matching over 8 bases. Per germline, CDR1 MNHEY and CDR2 SMNVEV (reference sequence). Unmatched junction bases numbered 16, after V lost 5 bases and J lost 3 bases. The CDR3 runs to 18 residues. CDR3 loop: CASSRKGQDSLWTDTQYF. The CDR3 bases are TGTGCCAGCAGTCGAAAGGGACAGGACTCTTTATGGACAGATACGCAGTATTTT.

The rearrangement links TRBV19 to TRBJ2-1, with TRBD2 matching over 9 bases. With V trimmed by 4 bases and J by 5 bases, 12 bases remained unmatched. The CDR3 is 17 amino acids. Germline-derived CDR1 and CDR2 are LNHDA and SQIVND (reference sequence). The CDR3 DNA reads TGTGCCAGTAGTACAGCCTCTCCTAGCGGGGATCACAATGAGCAGTTCTTC. As protein: CASSTASPSGDHNEQFF.

Concerning this clone: Other nucleotide sequences in the sample specify the same CDR3. The gene calls are TRBV20-1 and TRBJ2-3; TRBD2 might be the D (5 bases). With 6 bases removed from V and 6 bases from J, the gap between germline ends came to 7 bases. CDR1 and CDR2 from the germline V gene are DFQATT and SNEGSKA (reference sequence). The CDR3 consists of 10 residues. Here the CDR3 DNA reads TGCAGTGCACGGAGGGATACGCAGTATTTT. It codes for CSARRDTQYF.

The chain has TRBV18 and TRBJ1-2; D possibly corresponds to TRBD1 (6 bases). This CDR3 is 17 amino acids long. Trimming removed 1 base from V and 1 base from J, with 16 bases in between. Germline CDR1 is KGHSH and CDR2 is LQKENI. The DNA of the CDR3 is TGTGCCAGCTCACCACGTGATCTGGACAGATTTAACTATGGCTACACCTTC. Its translation: CASSPRDLDRFNYGYTF.

This rearrangement joins TRBV19 to TRBJ2-2; 9 bases align to TRBD2. The ends lost 3 bases at V and 8 bases at J; junction bases unmatched: 7. CDR3 length equals 15 residues. Looked up from germline, CDR1 is LNHDA and CDR2 is SQIVND (reference sequence). The CDR3 region is CASSMWREGSGELFF. The DNA of the CDR3 is TGTGCCAGTAGTATGTGGCGGGAGGGGTCGGGGGAGCTGTTTTTT.

The rearrangement joins TRBV5-5 to TRBJ2-7; 10 nucleotides line up with TRBD2. The length of the CDR3 is 17 residues. Per the germline V gene, CDR1 is SGHKS and CDR2 is YYEKEE (reference sequence). V shed 0 bases and J 5 bases; nucleotides not matched to a gene: 11. The CDR3 here is CASSLAPAEREGHEQYF. The CDR3 coding sequence is TGTGCCAGCAGCTTGGCCCCCGCGGAGCGGGAGGGGCACGAGCAGTACTTC.

The CDR3 region has the DNA TGCAGCGTTGAAAGTCTCGGTGAGCAGTTCTTC. Its translation is CSVESLGEQFF. The J gene is TRBJ2-1, the V gene TRBV29-1; D gene uncertain. The CDR3 is 11 amino acids. Germline CDR1 is SQVTM and CDR2 is ANQGSEA. Deletions cut 2 bases from V and 9 bases from J, with 8 bases between.

With respect to this clone: The junction departs from germline at one end; a sequencing error may be responsible. V usage is TRBV7-7 and J usage is TRBJ2-1; 11 bases fit TRBD2. Germline values: CDR1 SSHAT, CDR2 FNYEAQ (reference sequence). The CDR3 sequence is 15 residues long. CDR3 sequence (DNA): TGTGCTAGCAGCCCTACTAGCGGGAGTACCGATGAGCAGTTCTTC. Translated, it gives CASSPTSGSTDEQFF.